This TCR beta chain was documented in a study of vaccination and CD4 T cells after COVID-19. Study background: A positive SARS-CoV-2 nasal swab PCR result was recorded for each convalescent patient; about nine were mild and one severe. Every participant had a vaccine, which was either BNT162b2 or mRNA-1273, given in two doses. Overall study results and limits: Within convalescent individuals, 304 out of 307 vaccine-specific clones proved to be spike mono-reactive.

As for this clonotype: Antigen: not known.

The treatment is: roughly 10-day PBMC culture with coronavirus spike peptide pools or control peptides (ViraFEST assay). The Oncomine TCR Beta short-read assay sequenced DNA from cultured CD4+ T cells. TCRdb passed the PCR reads through MiXCR, listing each CDR3 protein once. Here the sample spans 15,000 to 20,000 distinct CDR3 sequences, 29% being singletons. The CDR3 is 17 amino acids. CDR1 and CDR2 from the germline V gene are SGHDT and YYEEEE. V was trimmed by 4 bases and J by 4 bases, leaving 23 bases between them. The receptor was derived from a human donor with COVID-19. V and J are TRBV5-6 and TRBJ2-5; tentatively, D is TRBD2 (6 bases). Material for sequencing was cultured CD4+ T cells from blood. The CDR3 coding sequence is TGTGCCAGCAGCGGTACTTTCGGGACTCTTTACGGAGAGACCCAGTACTTC. This sequence encodes CASSGTFGTLYGETQYF.